This TCR beta chain was documented in a study of tumor-infiltrating lymphocytes in primary liver carcinoma. Investigators took RNA and DNA out together from approximately 22-30 mg of unsorted bulk tissue. At sampling, these chronic HBV carriers had received no treatment. Comment on this clonotype: Since no conserved phenylalanine or tryptophan closes the CDR3, a read error is the likely cause.

The CDR3 has 12 residues. Germline V gene data show CDR1 as SQVTM and CDR2 as ANQGSEA. Researchers generated TCR beta cDNA from around 510 ng of total RNA, relying on a constant-region primer. Three nested multiplex PCR rounds, a slightly modified ARM-PCR method, built the TCR beta libraries. Each of the first two PCR rounds ran nine to ten cycles with TRBV1-TRBV30 forward and C-beta reverse primers. Via MiXCR, TCRdb re-called the multiplex PCR reads, giving one row per CDR3 protein. The table includes about 120,000 distinct CDR3 sequences, around 70% detected once. The rearrangement uses TRBV29-1 and TRBJ1-1, with D uncertain. Source material: tumor-adjacent normal liver tissue. This TCR was recovered from a woman aged 55-69 years with primary liver carcinoma and hepatitis B virus infection. In DNA, the CDR3 is TGCAGCGTTTCCCGGTCGAACACTGAGGCTTTCATT. Translated, it gives CSVSRSNTEAFI.